The 13 T cell receptor beta chains in this list originate from one sample, sequenced in a study of T-cell memory formation after mild COVID-19. TCRdb processed the 5' RACE reads anew with MiXCR; each CDR3 protein has one entry. The table lists 170,000 or so distinct CDR3 sequences, roughly 23% of them singletons. Sequenced sample: PBMCs or a T cell subset sorted from them (not recorded which). The receptors stem from an adult woman who had mild COVID-19 (a few samples of this study predate the infection). Cell type and time point are not known.

The rearrangement uses TRBV29-1 and TRBJ2-2, with TRBD1 matching 9 bases. Losses at the gene ends were 0 bases for V and 5 bases for J; bases not matched to a gene: 4. The CDR3 consists of 15 residues. Germline values: CDR1 SQVTM, CDR2 ANQGSEA. The CDR3 loop reads CSVEDPTGGTGELFF. The CDR3 DNA reads TGCAGCGTTGAAGACCCGACAGGGGGAACCGGGGAGCTGTTTTTT.

This clonotype was detected a few times. The V and J genes are TRBV20-1 and TRBJ2-3; 10 nucleotides align to TRBD2. Trimming removed 0 bases from V and 0 bases from J; junction bases left unmatched: 6. Germline V gene lookup returns CDR1 DFQATT and CDR2 SNEGSKA (reference sequence). The CDR3 sequence is 17 residues long. The CDR3 nucleotides are TGCAGTGCTAGAGACTGGGGGACTAGCGATAGCACAGATACGCAGTATTTT. Residues: CSARDWGTSDSTDTQYF.

This clonotype occurred a few times. The chain is built from TRBV20-1 and TRBJ2-7; D is uncertain. Germline loops: CDR1 DFQATT, CDR2 SNEGSKA (reference sequence). The CDR3 runs 12 residues. V lost 2 bases, J lost 6 bases, and 11 bases lay in between. The CDR3 DNA follows: TGCAGTGCTAGAAACCCTAGAACCGAGCAGTACTTC. It is translated as CSARNPRTEQYF.

The chain links TRBV27 to TRBJ1-1; perhaps TRBD1 as D (5 bases). The germline gives CDR1 MNHEY, CDR2 SMNVEV (reference sequence). V dropped 3 bases and J dropped 1 base, with 9 bases sitting between them. The CDR3 has 14 amino acids. CDR3 nucleotides: TGTGCCAGCAGTTTCGGGGGGGGGAACACTGAAGCTTTCTTT. It is translated as CASSFGGGNTEAFF.

The chain links TRBV11-2 to TRBJ2-3; D gene uncertain. Trimming stripped 5 bases from V and 4 bases from J, with 22 bases between. Germline lookup yields CDR1 SGHAT and CDR2 FQNNGV. The CDR3 loop spans 17 amino acids. The CDR3: CASSRAPDGAFADTQYF. The CDR3 DNA reads as TGTGCCAGCAGCCGCGCCCCCGACGGTGCTTTTGCAGATACGCAGTATTTT.

Comment on this clonotype: The junction departs from the called germline gene at one end, perhaps through a read error. This chain links TRBV5-1 with TRBJ2-7; D not resolved. The CDR3 extends over 15 amino acids. In germline, CDR1 is SGHRS, CDR2 YFSETQ. The chain's CDR3 is CARSLEWSPLYEQYF. The CDR3 coding sequence is TGCGCCAGGAGCTTGGAATGGTCCCCTCTCTACGAGCAGTACTTC.

The chain recombines TRBV14 with TRBJ2-7; D perhaps matches TRBD2 (5 bases). Germline lookup yields CDR1 SGHDN and CDR2 FVKESK. The CDR3 has 16 amino acids. The V and J ends lost 4 bases and 7 bases respectively, with 23 bases between them. CDR3 sequence reads: CASSPHLQNRDLEQYF. The CDR3 DNA reads TGTGCCAGCAGCCCACATCTCCAGAATCGGGATCTGGAGCAGTACTTC.

The V and J genes are TRBV24-1 and TRBJ2-7; 12 bases align to TRBD2. Trimming cost V 7 bases and J 3 bases; bases outside gene matches: 3. CDR1 and CDR2 (germline): KGHDR, SFDVKD. The CDR3 runs 14 residues. Here the CDR3 reads CATRASGRVYEQYF. As DNA, the CDR3 is TGTGCCACCAGGGCTAGCGGGAGGGTCTACGAGCAGTACTTC.

V usage is TRBV18 and J usage is TRBJ2-7; 8 bases match TRBD1. CDR1 and CDR2 (germline): KGHSH, LQKENI. CDR3 length: 12 amino acids. Losses at the gene ends were 4 bases for V and 7 bases for J; bases not matched to a gene: 3. CDR3 sequence: CASSLDREEQYF. CDR3 in DNA: TGTGCCAGCTCACTGGACAGGGAGGAGCAGTACTTC.

This clonotype showed up just a few times. The chain joins TRBV7-9 to TRBJ1-2; D gene unclear. The CDR3 length is 14 residues. V lost 3 bases and J lost 6, with 14 bases in between. CDR1 SEHNR and CDR2 FQNEAQ come from the germline V gene (reference sequence). The CDR3: CASSLLSSGDGYTF. The CDR3 bases are TGTGCCAGCAGCTTGTTATCGTCAGGTGATGGCTACACCTTC.

The table lists this clonotype with a count of one. The chain joins TRBV30 to TRBJ1-3; D uncertain. The CDR3 length is 14 residues. From germline, CDR1 is GTSNPN and CDR2 SVGIG (reference sequence). V was clipped by 0 bases and J by 4 bases, with 10 bases between them. The CDR3: CAWSVGVMGNTIYF. In DNA form, the CDR3 reads TGTGCCTGGAGTGTCGGAGTCATGGGAAACACCATATATTTT.

There are many counts of this clonotype. The CDR3, as DNA: TGTGCCAGCAGCCCGAGCGGAGCCTACGAGCAGTACTTC. Its translation: CASSPSGAYEQYF. This sequence joins TRBV11-2 and TRBJ2-7; D might be TRBD2 (5 bases). Trimming took off 5 bases at V and 2 bases at J, with 10 bases between the two ends. There are 13 residues in the CDR3. Germline V gives CDR1 SGHAT, CDR2 FQNNGV.

The V call is TRBV6-2 or TRBV6-3, the J call TRBJ1-2; D is unclear. The CDR3 has 13 amino acids. V lost 4 bases to trimming and J lost 1 base, with 7 bases between them. The V gene's germline CDR1 is MNHEY and CDR2 SVGEGT. The CDR3 protein is CASSSYHNYGYTF. In DNA form, the CDR3 reads TGTGCCAGCAGTTCGTACCATAACTATGGCTACACCTTC.